This T cell receptor (beta chain) was captured by sequencing in a study of OX40 agonist ivuxolimab in advanced cancers. The study in broad terms: Ivuxolimab was a fully human IgG2 agonistic monoclonal antibody targeting the costimulatory receptor OX40 (CD134). Intravenous ivuxolimab was administered to patients every 2 weeks at six dose levels: 0.01, 0.1, 0.3, 1.5, 3 and 10 mg/kg. Among the 50 to 55 dose-escalation patients, some 20 had hepatocellular carcinoma, 15 or so melanoma, 9 renal cell carcinoma and 9 head and neck cancer. In the dose-escalation cohort, 75% to 85% of patients were male, and the mean age was 60 years with a range of roughly 23 to 90. Patients were allowed to have had prior anti-PD-1, anti-PD-L1 or anti-CTLA-4 therapy, and 30% to 40% of the dose-escalation patients had previously received checkpoint inhibitors. Partial responses were achieved by three dose-escalation patients, of whom one had hepatocellular carcinoma and two had cutaneous melanoma. Peripheral TCRbeta sequencing was intended to test whether TCR sequence diversity was altered and clonal T-cell expansion was caused by ivuxolimab. The paper describes the monotherapy dose-escalation part (N ≈ 51 patients) of the phase I trial of ivuxolimab. The research as a whole found: At doses of 0.1 to 3.0 mg/kg, clonal expansion of both CD4+ and CD8+ blood T cells was observed from baseline to week 6. Low levels of normalized T-cell clonal expansion were also seen in some patients who did not respond. Antigen specificity was not determined for the clonally expanded peripheral T cells. After ivuxolimab, CD8+ T cells had more expanded clones than CD4+ T cells on average. In the 0.1-3.0 mg/kg groups, partial responders were among the patients with the lowest normalized peripheral clonal expansion, particularly in CD8+ T cells.

Concerning this clone itself: Its antigen specificity is not known. Nothing much larger sits one base from this clone, and base qualities are not available.

Genomic DNA was isolated from the sorted cells so that the TCRbeta CDR3 region could be sequenced. TCRbeta CDR3 regions were sequenced using the immunoSEQ Assay. TCRdb limited this immuneACCESS table to in-frame rearrangements with V and J called. A share of clones is missing; checked studies link under half to unresolved V genes, and the rest is unexplained. In all, the sample holds roughly 20,000 clones, and approximately 81% of those were seen once. The biggest ten clones account for about 35% of the sample. V is shortened by 6 bases, J by 8 bases, and the region joining them spans 14 bases. Including cysteine and phenylalanine, the CDR3 has 14 amino acids. Just CDR3 DNA is preserved here, 42 bases in frame from base 1. Based on the germline V gene (reference sequence), the CDR1 and CDR2 sequences are MNHEY and SMNVEV. The trial excluded patients who had a history of autoimmune disease or who were on systemic immunosuppression. Peripheral blood for TCR sequencing was collected from all dose cohorts at baseline, on cycle 4 day 1, and on cycle 7 day 1. The samples were drawn from a first-in-human, open-label, multicenter phase I dose-escalation trial of ivuxolimab. Adults with locally advanced or metastatic melanoma, renal cell carcinoma, hepatocellular carcinoma or head and neck squamous cell carcinoma were enrolled in the trial. Before TCR sequencing, CD4+ T cells and CD8+ T cells from peripheral blood were sorted into separate populations.

Here the sequenced sample was CD4+ or CD8+ T cells sorted from blood, taken in a trial of the OX40 agonist ivuxolimab. The TCR comes from an adult with an advanced solid tumor such as melanoma, head and neck, liver or kidney cancer. Recombination connected TRBV27 to TRBJ1-6; TRBD1 might be the D gene, on 5 matching bases. In nucleotide form, the sequence is TGTGCCAGCAGCCCGGGACCCGGCTATTCACCCCTCCACTTT. Translated, it gives CASSPGPGYSPLHF.